This is a list of T cell receptor beta chains from one sample in a study of shared clonotypes between healthy human individuals. Assay: immunoSEQ multiplex PCR; the TCRdb copy retains only in-frame clones and omits some. The sample consists of roughly 570,000 clones, roughly 98% of them appearing once. Sequencing input: naive CD8+ T cells sorted from blood. These receptors came from a man aged 30-40 years in good health. The CDR3 runs from the conserved cysteine through the conserved F or W. The D gene is left open where the match is weak. Part of the rows lack a size; the others show once, few, many or a class for expanded clones.

clone size: .; D gene: TRBD2; V gene: TRBV27; J gene: TRBJ2-5; CDR3 length: 16; CDR3 DNA: TGTGCCAGCAGTTTAAGGGCTAGCGGGCTTGGAGAGACCCAGTACTTC; CDR3 protein: CASSLRASGLGETQYF
clone size: .; D gene: TRBD1; V gene: TRBV28; J gene: TRBJ1-4; CDR3 length: 13; CDR3 DNA: TGTGCCAGCAGACCAGGGGGGTCCGAAAAACTGTTTTTT; CDR3 protein: CASRPGGSEKLFF
clone size: .; D gene: .; V gene: TRBV6-6; J gene: TRBJ2-5; CDR3 length: 15; CDR3 DNA: TGTGCCAGCAGTTACGGGGCGCCACGAGGGGAGACCCAGTACTTC; CDR3 protein: CASSYGAPRGETQYF
clone size: .; D gene: .; V gene: TRBV29-1; J gene: TRBJ1-1; CDR3 length: 13; CDR3 DNA: TGCAGCGTTCTACAGGTTATGAACACTGAAGCTTTCTTT; CDR3 protein: CSVLQVMNTEAFF
clone size: .; D gene: .; V gene: TRBV1; J gene: TRBJ2-7; CDR3 length: 17; CDR3 DNA: TGCACCAGCAGCCAAGAATACCCTAGCGGGCTGAACTACGAGCAGTACTTC; CDR3 protein: CTSSQEYPSGLNYEQYF
clone size: .; D gene: TRBD1; V gene: TRBV27; J gene: TRBJ1-2; CDR3 length: 13; CDR3 DNA: TGTGCCAGCACCGGACAGGGGGCCAATGGCTACACCTTC; CDR3 protein: CASTGQGANGYTF
clone size: .; D gene: TRBD2; V gene: TRBV29-1; J gene: TRBJ2-1; CDR3 length: 11; CDR3 DNA: TGCAGCGTCGCCCATAGCGGGAAGCAGTTCTTC; CDR3 protein: CSVAHSGKQFF
clone size: .; D gene: .; V gene: TRBV5-8; J gene: TRBJ1-1; CDR3 length: 12; CDR3 DNA: TGTGCCAGCAGCTTGCACAGCCTTGAAGCTTTCTTT; CDR3 protein: CASSLHSLEAFF
clone size: .; D gene: TRBD2; V gene: TRBV29-1; J gene: TRBJ2-7; CDR3 length: 18; CDR3 DNA: TGCAGCGTTGCCGGGACGGGACAGACTAGCGGGAGTTCGGGCGAGCAGTACTTC; CDR3 protein: CSVAGTGQTSGSSGEQYF
clone size: few; D gene: TRBD1; V gene: TRBV5-4; J gene: TRBJ2-7; CDR3 length: 15; CDR3 DNA: TGTGCCAGCAGTTCAGTCCCAGGGGGTAATGGCGAGCAGTACTTC; CDR3 protein: CASSSVPGGNGEQYF
clone size: .; D gene: .; V gene: TRBV10-2; J gene: TRBJ2-7; CDR3 length: 17; CDR3 DNA: TGCGCCAGCAGTGAGTCAGTAGGTGCGGGGTCTTTCTACGAGCAGTACTTC; CDR3 protein: CASSESVGAGSFYEQYF
clone size: .; D gene: TRBD2; V gene: TRBV7-9; J gene: TRBJ2-1; CDR3 length: 15; CDR3 DNA: TGTGCCAGCAGCTTCCGCGGGAGACTGGCCAATGAGCAGTTCTTC; CDR3 protein: CASSFRGRLANEQFF
clone size: .; D gene: .; V gene: TRBV2; J gene: TRBJ2-7; CDR3 length: 14; CDR3 DNA: TGTGCCAGCAGTGAATTGGGACACGTCTACGAGCAGTACTTC; CDR3 protein: CASSELGHVYEQYF
clone size: .; D gene: TRBD2; V gene: TRBV10-3; J gene: TRBJ2-7; CDR3 length: 14; CDR3 DNA: TGTGCCATCAGTGGGGGCGGGAGCTACTACGAGCAGTACTTC; CDR3 protein: CAISGGGSYYEQYF
clone size: .; D gene: .; V gene: TRBV4-1; J gene: TRBJ1-3; CDR3 length: 15; CDR3 DNA: TGCGCCAGCAGCCAGGTTCTTAGCTCTGGAAACACCATATATTTT; CDR3 protein: CASSQVLSSGNTIYF
clone size: .; D gene: .; V gene: TRBV19; J gene: TRBJ1-5; CDR3 length: 15; CDR3 DNA: TGTGCCAGTAGTATGGCGGGGTATAGCAATCAGCCCCAGCATTTT; CDR3 protein: CASSMAGYSNQPQHF
clone size: .; D gene: TRBD2; V gene: TRBV14; J gene: TRBJ2-7; CDR3 length: 15; CDR3 DNA: TGTGCCAGCAGCCCTACCGGGACTACTAAATCGGGGCAGTACTTC; CDR3 protein: CASSPTGTTKSGQYF
clone size: .; D gene: TRBD1; V gene: TRBV29-1; J gene: TRBJ2-1; CDR3 length: 14; CDR3 DNA: TGCAGCGTTCAGGACAGGGGAGGAGGCAATGAGCAGTTCTTC; CDR3 protein: CSVQDRGGGNEQFF
clone size: .; D gene: .; V gene: TRBV5-1; J gene: TRBJ1-3; CDR3 length: 13; CDR3 DNA: TGCGCTTCGGGCGGATCAGATGGAAACACCATATATTTT; CDR3 protein: CASGGSDGNTIYF
clone size: .; D gene: .; V gene: TRBV29-1; J gene: TRBJ2-1; CDR3 length: 13; CDR3 DNA: TGCAGCGTTGACCCGGACGGGGGAAATGAGCAGTTCTTC; CDR3 protein: CSVDPDGGNEQFF
clone size: .; D gene: TRBD2; V gene: TRBV19; J gene: TRBJ2-1; CDR3 length: 16; CDR3 DNA: TGTGCCAGTAGTGTTTTACTAGCGGGAGGGGACAATGAGCAGTTCTTC; CDR3 protein: CASSVLLAGGDNEQFF
clone size: .; D gene: .; V gene: TRBV28; J gene: TRBJ2-1; CDR3 length: 14; CDR3 DNA: TGTGCCAGCAGTGGCAGGGAAACGTACAATGAGCAGTTCTTC; CDR3 protein: CASSGRETYNEQFF
clone size: once; D gene: .; V gene: TRBV2; J gene: TRBJ2-1; CDR3 length: 12; CDR3 DNA: TGTGCCTGGCAGGGGTCCTACAATGAGCAGTTCTTC; CDR3 protein: CAWQGSYNEQFF
clone size: once; D gene: TRBD1; V gene: TRBV7-9; J gene: TRBJ2-1; CDR3 length: 14; CDR3 DNA: TGTGCCAGCAGCTCGGGACAGGTAAACAATGAGCAGTTCTTC; CDR3 protein: CASSSGQVNNEQFF
clone size: .; D gene: .; V gene: TRBV4-1; J gene: TRBJ2-3; CDR3 length: 13; CDR3 DNA: TGCGCCAGCACCCTTGAGGGCACAGATACGCAGTATTTT; CDR3 protein: CASTLEGTDTQYF
clone size: .; D gene: TRBD1; V gene: TRBV7-9; J gene: TRBJ2-7; CDR3 length: 15; CDR3 DNA: TGTGCCAGCAGCACGGGACAGATTTACTCCTACGAGCAGTACTTC; CDR3 protein: CASSTGQIYSYEQYF
clone size: .; D gene: TRBD2; V gene: TRBV6-4; J gene: TRBJ2-3; CDR3 length: 16; CDR3 DNA: TGTGCCAGCAGTGATATAGCGGGTACCCGCACAGATACGCAGTATTTT; CDR3 protein: CASSDIAGTRTDTQYF